These 25 T cell receptor beta chains came from one sample sequenced in a study of cytomegalovirus exposure and HLA in healthy donors. Amplification used 60 Vbeta primers and 13 Jbeta primers. TCRdb's copy holds only in-frame clones and misses some; the assay was immunoSEQ multiplex PCR. This sample has about 180,000 clones, with 75% to 85% found just once. The source material was PBMCs. These receptors were taken from a woman aged 60-70 years in good health and CMV-seropositive.

This chain joins TRBV7-2 and TRBJ1-3; D unresolved. In germline, CDR1 is SGHTA, CDR2 FQGNSA. The germline V and J ends were trimmed by 2 bases and 8 bases, with 4 bases remaining between them. This CDR3 has 11 residues. In nucleotides, the CDR3 is TGTGCCAGCAGCTTAAGAGACACCATATATTTT. This sequence encodes CASSLRDTIYF.

The sample holds one count of this clone. The gene calls are TRBV13 and TRBJ1-2; 7 nucleotides align to TRBD1. Looked up from germline, CDR1 is PRHDT and CDR2 is FYEKMQ (reference sequence). The V segment lost 4 bases and the J segment 8 bases; nucleotides outside the gene matches: 13. This CDR3 is built from 15 residues. CDR3 residues: CASSSARQGPRGYTF. In DNA, the CDR3 is TGTGCCAGCAGCTCGGCACGACAGGGACCTAGGGGCTACACCTTC.

The chain couples TRBV7-3 to TRBJ1-1; TRBD1 matches 8 bases. The CDR3 loop spans 14 amino acids. CDR1 SGHTA and CDR2 FQGTGA come from the germline V gene. After removal of 5 bases from V and 1 base from J, the junction contained 3 bases not matched to a gene. The chain's CDR3 is CASSPGQGNTEAFF. The CDR3 coding sequence is TGTGCCAGCAGCCCAGGACAGGGGAACACTGAAGCTTTCTTT.

The chain combines TRBV6-6 with TRBJ2-7, with 7 bases identical to TRBD1. V dropped 5 bases and J dropped 1; count of bases not matched to a gene: 2. The CDR3 spans 13 residues. Germline CDR1 and CDR2: MNHNY and SVGAGI (reference sequence). CDR3 in amino acids: CASSPTGSYEQYF. In nucleotides, the CDR3 is TGTGCCAGCAGTCCGACAGGGTCCTACGAGCAGTACTTC.

This chain uses TRBV7-2 with TRBJ1-4; 10 bases line up with TRBD1. Losses at the gene ends were 2 bases for V and 7 bases for J; bases not matched to a gene: 7. This CDR3 has 16 amino acids. CDR1 is SGHTA and CDR2 is FQGNSA in the germline V gene. The CDR3 reads CASSLQTTGGGEKLFF. CDR3 sequence (DNA): TGTGCCAGCAGCTTACAAACGACAGGGGGCGGTGAAAAACTGTTTTTT.

This clone appeared a few times. The V gene is TRBV7-9, the J gene TRBJ1-5; TRBD1 aligns across 7 bases. Losses at the gene ends were 5 bases for V and 1 base for J; bases not matched to a gene: 14. Germline values: CDR1 SEHNR, CDR2 FQNEAQ (reference sequence). CDR3 size: 18 residues. In DNA form, the CDR3 reads TGTGCCAGCAGCGCCGGACAGGTAGTAGTAGGGAGCAATCAGCCCCAGCATTTT. It is translated as CASSAGQVVVGSNQPQHF.

The rearrangement uses TRBV5-1 and TRBJ2-3; 7 bases agree with TRBD2. Per the germline V gene, CDR1 is SGHRS and CDR2 is YFSETQ. V dropped 3 bases and J dropped 2; count of bases not matched to a gene: 12. This CDR3 is 17 amino acids long. CDR3 nucleotide sequence: TGCGCCAGCAGCTCCGTTGGGGAGCGGGGCTACACAGATACGCAGTATTTT. This sequence encodes CASSSVGERGYTDTQYF.

The rearrangement uses TRBV10-3 and TRBJ2-7; TRBD2 might be the D (5 bases). V was clipped by 3 bases and J by 3 bases, with 15 bases between them. CDR1 and CDR2 (germline): ENHRY, SYGVKD. The CDR3 is 15 residues long. The CDR3 DNA sequence: TGTGCCATCAGTGACTTAACCTCCGGACTCTACGAGCAGTACTTC. Amino acids: CAISDLTSGLYEQYF.

The chain has TRBV25-1 and TRBJ1-2; D unresolved. The CDR3 has 12 amino acids. Germline CDR1 and CDR2: MGHDK and SYGVNS. Trimming removed 5 bases at V and 3 bases at J, with 7 bases between. The CDR3 is CASSSLDYGYTF. Written as DNA, the CDR3 is TGTGCCAGCAGTAGCCTGGACTATGGCTACACCTTC.

This chain links TRBV19 with TRBJ2-7; possibly TRBD2 for D (6 bases). This CDR3 is 13 amino acids long. Germline-derived CDR1 and CDR2 are LNHDA and SQIVND (reference sequence). Trimming stripped 9 bases from V and 0 bases from J, with 12 bases between. CDR3 residues: CASRDLNSYEQYF. CDR3 coding DNA: TGTGCCAGCAGGGACTTAAACTCCTACGAGCAGTACTTC.

The V gene is TRBV9, the J gene TRBJ1-1, with 8 bases identical to TRBD1. V lost 3 bases to trimming and J lost 3 bases; unmatched junction nucleotides: 1. The CDR3 totals 13 residues. The V gene's germline CDR1 is SGDLS and CDR2 YYNGEE. The CDR3 coding sequence is TGTGCCAGCAGCGCGACAGGGGACACTGAAGCTTTCTTT. Encoded protein: CASSATGDTEAFF.

Note on this clone: Sequence at one end of the junction differs from germline and may be a read error. This rearrangement joins TRBV7-9 to TRBJ2-1; 9 bases map to TRBD2. CDR1 is SEHNR, CDR2 FQNEAQ, per germline (reference sequence). This CDR3 is 15 amino acids long. CDR3 sequence reads: CSSSLGTSPTNEQFF. In DNA, the CDR3 is TGTTCCAGCAGCTTAGGGACTAGCCCAACGAATGAGCAGTTCTTC. Supplemented by reference TRBV7-9 and TRBJ2-1, the full variable domain reads DTGVSQNPRHKITKRGQNVTFRCDPISEHNRLYWYRQTLGQGPEFLTYFQNEAQLEKSRLLSDRFSAERPKGSFSTLEIQRTEQGDSAMYLCSSSLGTSPTNEQFFGPGTRLTVL.

Remarks on this clone: This same CDR3 is encoded by further DNA sequences in the sample. The chain joins TRBV19 to TRBJ2-3; 8 bases agree with TRBD2. The CDR3 runs to 16 residues. Germline V gene sequence: CDR1 LNHDA, CDR2 SQIVND (reference sequence). Trimming took 3 bases from V and 3 from J; bases not matched to a gene: 8. This CDR3 is CASSIGGGGRTDTQYF. The CDR3 bases are TGTGCCAGTAGTATCGGTGGCGGGGGGCGGACAGATACGCAGTATTTT.

V and J are TRBV19 and TRBJ2-2; 14 bases are shared with TRBD2. Germline CDR1 and CDR2: LNHDA and SQIVND (reference sequence). J was trimmed by 7 bases and V by 7 bases; bases with no gene match: 11. This CDR3 region has 17 residues. In DNA, the CDR3 is TGTGCCAGTACTTTACGGAGACTAGCGGGAGGGATCGGGGAGCTGTTTTTT. Amino acid sequence: CASTLRRLAGGIGELFF.

The chain combines TRBV5-8 with TRBJ2-3, with 7 positions matching TRBD2. The length of the CDR3 is 16 residues. The V gene end was trimmed by 0 bases and the J gene end by 3 bases; junction bases not matched to a gene: 7. Germline V gene data show CDR1 as SGHTS and CDR2 as YDEGEE. The CDR3 loop is CASSLAQRGTTDTQYF. The CDR3 DNA sequence: TGTGCCAGCAGCTTGGCCCAGCGGGGAACGACAGATACGCAGTATTTT. The complete variable domain, with remaining parts taken from reference TRBV5-8 and TRBJ2-3, reads EAGVTQSPTHLIKTRGQQATLRCSPISGHTSVYWYQQALGLGLQFLLWYDEGEERNRGNFPPRFSGRQFPNYSSELNVNALELEDSALYLCASSLAQRGTTDTQYFGPGTRLTVL.

The gene calls are TRBV9 and TRBJ2-3; no clear D gene. V was shortened by 2 bases and J by 4 bases, with 17 bases between the two germline ends. Germline assignment: CDR1 SGDLS and CDR2 YYNGEE. This CDR3 comprises 16 residues. The chain's CDR3 is CASSVFDANPSDTQYF. The DNA for the CDR3 is TGTGCCAGCAGCGTCTTTGATGCTAACCCCTCAGATACGCAGTATTTT. Full variable domain (outside the CDR3, taken from reference TRBV9 and TRBJ2-3): DSGVTQTPKHLITATGQRVTLRCSPRSGDLSVYWYQQSLDQGLQFLIQYYNGEERAKGNILERFSAQQFPDLHSELNLSSLELGDSALYFCASSVFDANPSDTQYFGPGTRLTVL.

The rearrangement uses TRBV15 and TRBJ1-6, with D hard to call. V was clipped by 1 base and J by 9 bases, with 7 bases between them. Germline V CDR1 and CDR2: LNHNV, YYDKDF (reference sequence). The CDR3 length is 13 residues. In DNA form, the CDR3 reads TGTGCCACCAGCAGAGGCGCTGCTTCACCCCTCCACTTT. This translates into CATSRGAASPLHF.

This clone occurred a few times. This chain uses TRBV7-2 with TRBJ1-4, with D unclear. CDR1 is SGHTA, CDR2 FQGNSA, per germline. CDR3 length equals 17 residues. The V end lost 4 bases, the J end lost 8 bases, and 23 bases lay between the germline ends. The CDR3 nucleotides read TGTGCCAGCAGCTCAAGAGGAACACCCGGCAGAGGGGAAAAACTGTTTTTT. Its protein is CASSSRGTPGRGEKLFF.

The V and J genes are TRBV9 and TRBJ2-1, with 7 bases matching TRBD2. J was trimmed by 7 bases and V by 0 bases; bases with no gene match: 10. The CDR3 has 16 amino acids. The germline CDR1 and CDR2 sequences are SGDLS and YYNGEE. CDR3 sequence reads: CASSVGEGPGGNEQFF. The CDR3 DNA follows: TGTGCCAGCAGCGTAGGAGAAGGGCCCGGGGGGAATGAGCAGTTCTTC.

This clone occurred a few times. V usage is TRBV2 and J usage is TRBJ1-5, with 9 positions matching TRBD1. Germline V gene lookup returns CDR1 SNHLY and CDR2 FYNNEI. The CDR3 loop spans 15 amino acids. Trimming cost V 4 bases and J 3 bases; bases outside gene matches: 4. CDR3 protein: CASSGGQGANQPQHF. CDR3 DNA: TGTGCCAGCAGTGGGGGACAGGGTGCCAATCAGCCCCAGCATTTT. The full variable domain, with the rest looked up from reference TRBV2 and TRBJ1-5, is EPEVTQTPSHQVTQMGQEVILRCVPISNHLYFYWYRQILGQKVEFLVSFYNNEISEKSEIFDDQFSVERPDGSNFTLKIRSTKLEDSAMYFCASSGGQGANQPQHFGDGTRLSIL.

Only a few counts were recorded for this clone. The V gene is TRBV28, the J gene TRBJ1-5; 8 bases are a match to TRBD1. Trimming at V came to 7 bases and at J to 7 bases, leaving 9 bases not matched to a gene. Germline loops: CDR1 MDHEN, CDR2 SYDVKM. The CDR3 extends over 14 amino acids. In DNA, the CDR3 is TGTGCCAGCACCCCGGGACAGGCGAGCCAGCCCCAGCATTTT. This translates into CASTPGQASQPQHF.

The J gene is TRBJ1-1, the V gene TRBV2; 7 nucleotides align to TRBD1. The CDR3 covers 15 residues. Germline V CDR1 and CDR2: SNHLY, FYNNEI. V was pared by 5 bases and J by 0 bases, with 6 bases of the junction left unmatched. The DNA of the CDR3 is TGTGCCAGCAGTCCGGGCAGGGGGATGAACACTGAAGCTTTCTTT. Encoded protein: CASSPGRGMNTEAFF.

This clone turned up a few times. V is TRBV29-1 and J is TRBJ1-1; tentatively, D is TRBD1 (5 bases). V was clipped by 5 bases and J by 11 bases, with 21 bases between them. Germline values: CDR1 SQVTM, CDR2 ANQGSEA. The CDR3 has 13 amino acids. The CDR3 loop reads CSVQAADLGAAFF. The CDR3 DNA follows: TGCAGCGTTCAGGCGGCGGACCTTGGGGCCGCTTTCTTT.

The chain has TRBV7-9 and TRBJ2-3; possible D gene TRBD1, 5 bases. Germline V gene sequence: CDR1 SEHNR, CDR2 FQNEAQ (reference sequence). The CDR3 contains 15 residues. The V end lost 2 bases, the J end lost 0 bases, and 9 bases lay between the germline ends. The CDR3 DNA reads TGTGCCAGCAGCTTAAGCTGGGGCAGCACAGATACGCAGTATTTT. Translation: CASSLSWGSTDTQYF.

This rearrangement joins TRBV27 to TRBJ2-3, with 9 bases matching TRBD2. CDR1 is MNHEY and CDR2 is SMNVEV in the germline V gene (reference sequence). The CDR3 is 15 residues long. V lost 3 bases, J lost 2 bases, and 3 bases stayed unmatched. This chain's CDR3 is CASSFGGRATDTQYF. CDR3 sequence (DNA): TGTGCCAGCAGTTTCGGCGGGAGGGCCACAGATACGCAGTATTTT.